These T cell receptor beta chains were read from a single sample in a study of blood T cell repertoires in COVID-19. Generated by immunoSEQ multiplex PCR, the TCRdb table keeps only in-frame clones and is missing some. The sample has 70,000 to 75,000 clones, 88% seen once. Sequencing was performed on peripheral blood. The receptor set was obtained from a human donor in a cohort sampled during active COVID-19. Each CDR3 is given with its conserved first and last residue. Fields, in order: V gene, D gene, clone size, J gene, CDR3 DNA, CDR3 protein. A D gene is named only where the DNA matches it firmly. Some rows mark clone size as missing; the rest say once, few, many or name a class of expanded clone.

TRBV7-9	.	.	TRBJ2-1	TGTGCCAGCAGCCTTTCGCAGGGGAAGCAGTTCTTC	CASSLSQGKQFF
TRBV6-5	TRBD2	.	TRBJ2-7	TGTGCCAGCAGGAACGGACTAGCGGGGCCCTACGAGCAGTACTTC	CASRNGLAGPYEQYF
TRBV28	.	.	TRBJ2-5	TGTGCCAGCAGTTTGGTCGGGGAGACCCAGTACTTC	CASSLVGETQYF
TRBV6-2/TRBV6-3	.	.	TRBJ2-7	TGTGCCAGCAGTCCCCTATACGAGCAGTACTTC	CASSPLYEQYF
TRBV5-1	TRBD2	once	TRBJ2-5	TGCGCCAGCAGACTAGCGTCACCAGGGAAGACCCAGTACTTC	CASRLASPGKTQYF
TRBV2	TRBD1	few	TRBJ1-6	TGTGCCAGCCAGTACAGGGGTAGTAATTCACCCCTCCACTTT	CASQYRGSNSPLHF
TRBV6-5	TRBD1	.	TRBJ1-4	TGTGCCAGCAGCCCCGGACAGGGGGGGGAAAAACTGTTTTTT	CASSPGQGGEKLFF
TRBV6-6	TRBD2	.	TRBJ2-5	TGTGCCAGCCAGCTAGCGGACCAAGAGACCCAGTACTTC	CASQLADQETQYF
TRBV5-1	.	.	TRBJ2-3	TGCGCCAGCAGCTACACTAGAACAGATACGCAGTATTTT	CASSYTRTDTQYF
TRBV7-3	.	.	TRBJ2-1	TGTGCCAGCAGCTGGGGGGGCGGTGAGCAGTTCTTC	CASSWGGGEQFF
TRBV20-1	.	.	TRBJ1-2	TGCAGTGCCGTTCAGGGGATTGGCTACACCTTC	CSAVQGIGYTF
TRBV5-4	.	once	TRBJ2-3	TGTGCCAGCAGCCCGGCGGCGGGATCCACAGATACGCAGTATTTT	CASSPAAGSTDTQYF
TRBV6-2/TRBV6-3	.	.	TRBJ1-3	TGTGCCAGCAGTCAACTCGGAAACACCATATATTTT	CASSQLGNTIYF
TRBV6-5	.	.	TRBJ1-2	TGTGCCAGCACTGCGGGGGTTTACGGCTACACCTTC	CASTAGVYGYTF
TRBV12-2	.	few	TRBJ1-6	TGTGCAAGTCGCCCCCATGGGGACACCGAGATAGGCCTCCACTTT	CASRPHGDTEIGLHF
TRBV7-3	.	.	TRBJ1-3	TGTGCCAGCAGCTTAAGCGGGACCTCTAGGGGAAACACCATATATTTT	CASSLSGTSRGNTIYF
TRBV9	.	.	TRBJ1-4	TGTGCCAGCAGCGCGAGCGGGCGAGCCCTTGAAAAACTGTTTTTT	CASSASGRALEKLFF
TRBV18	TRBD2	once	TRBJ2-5	TGTGCCAGCTCACCACGACTAGCTGGGCAAGAGACCCAGTACTTC	CASSPRLAGQETQYF
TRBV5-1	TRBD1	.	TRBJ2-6	TGCGCCAGTAATCAAAGGACAGGCGAAGAGGGGACGTCTGGGGCCAACGTCCTGACTTTC	CASNQRTGEEGTSGANVLTF
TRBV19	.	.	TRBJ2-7	TGTGCCAGTAGTATAGTATTTGGGGCCGCCTACGAGCAGTACTTC	CASSIVFGAAYEQYF
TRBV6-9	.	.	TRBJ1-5	TGTGCCAGCAGTTATTCGGCCAGGGTGGCTGTGCAGCCCCAGCATTTT	CASSYSARVAVQPQHF
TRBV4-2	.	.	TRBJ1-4	TGTGCCAGCAGCCATAACTGGCTGGACATATCTAATGAAAAACTGTTTTTT	CASSHNWLDISNEKLFF
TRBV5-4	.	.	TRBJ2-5	TGTGCCAGCAGCTTGCGGCGGGATTCCGGGGAGACCCAGTACTTC	CASSLRRDSGETQYF
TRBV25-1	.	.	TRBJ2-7	TGTGCCAGCACTCACGGCGAGGGTGTAAACTACGAGCAGTACTTC	CASTHGEGVNYEQYF
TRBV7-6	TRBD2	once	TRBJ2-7	TGTGCCAGCAGCTTAGGTGGACTAGCGGGGGTGGACGAGCAGTACTTC	CASSLGGLAGVDEQYF
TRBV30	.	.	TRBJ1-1	TGTGCCTGGAGGGAACAGGGTTTCACTGAAGCTTTCTTT	CAWREQGFTEAFF
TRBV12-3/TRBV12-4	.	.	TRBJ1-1	TGTGCCAGCAGTTTTTTCATCCGAGGCGAAGCTTTCTTT	CASSFFIRGEAFF
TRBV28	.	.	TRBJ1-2	TGTGCCAGCAGCCGAGGTAACTATGGCTACACCTTC	CASSRGNYGYTF
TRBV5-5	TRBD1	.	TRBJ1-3	TGTGCCAGCAGCCTAACAGGGGATCTCGGAAACACCATATATTTT	CASSLTGDLGNTIYF
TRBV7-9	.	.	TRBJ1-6	TGTGCCAGCAGCTTTGAGGGGGATGTTTGGGACGGCGGATCACCCCTCCACTTT	CASSFEGDVWDGGSPLHF
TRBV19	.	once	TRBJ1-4	TGTGCCAGTACCTCTTTACAGGGATATAATGAAAAACTGTTTTTT	CASTSLQGYNEKLFF
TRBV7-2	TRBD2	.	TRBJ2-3	TGTGCCAGCAGCTTAGTGGCGGTAGCGGGATATCATACAGATACGCAGTATTTT	CASSLVAVAGYHTDTQYF
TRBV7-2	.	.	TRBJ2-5	TGTGCCAGCAGCTTAGAGAGGGCCCCCGAGACCCAGTACTTC	CASSLERAPETQYF
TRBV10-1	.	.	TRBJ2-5	TGCGCCAGCACTTACACCCGGGCCACAGGAGGGGAGACCCAGTACTTC	CASTYTRATGGETQYF
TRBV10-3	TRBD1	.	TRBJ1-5	TGTGCCATCAGTGAGAGGGACAGGGCGGGCCAGCCCCAGCATTTT	CAISERDRAGQPQHF
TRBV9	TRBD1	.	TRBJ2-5	TGTGCCAGCAGCGTAGGACAGGGATTAGAGACCCAGTACTTC	CASSVGQGLETQYF